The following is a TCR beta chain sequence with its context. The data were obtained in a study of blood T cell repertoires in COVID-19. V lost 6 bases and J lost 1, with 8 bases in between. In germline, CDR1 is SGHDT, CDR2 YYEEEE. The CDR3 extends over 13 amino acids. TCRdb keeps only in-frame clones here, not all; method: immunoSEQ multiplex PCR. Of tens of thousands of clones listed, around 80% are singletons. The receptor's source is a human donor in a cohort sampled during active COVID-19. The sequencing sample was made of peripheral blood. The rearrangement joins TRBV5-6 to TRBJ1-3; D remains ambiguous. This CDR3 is CASTLLSGNTIYF. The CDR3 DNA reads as TGTGCCAGCACCCTCCTTTCTGGAAACACCATATATTTT.